Below are 20 T cell receptor beta chains sequenced from a single sample in a study of T cells in Graves' hyperthyroidism and ophthalmopathy. Amplified TCR beta CDR3 regions derived from RNA transcripts. The HTBI set primed first-round TCR CDR3 RT-PCR. From the multiplex PCR reads, TCRdb called clonotypes with MiXCR, one entry per CDR3 protein. The sample includes a few hundred thousand distinct CDR3 sequences, roughly 22% of them seen just once. The specimen sequenced was blood. The receptors stem from a man aged 25 to 45 with Graves' ophthalmopathy.

With respect to this clonotype: A much larger clone sits a single nucleotide away, making a read error possible. CDR3 loop: CASSWGGQGQVLAGEPFF. In DNA form, the CDR3 reads TGCGCCAGCAGCTGGGGAGGCCAGGGACAGGTCCTCGCCGGGGAGCCGTTTTTT. The chain carries TRBV5-1 and TRBJ2-2; 8 bases are shared with TRBD1. This CDR3 comprises 18 residues. The germline CDR1 and CDR2 sequences are SGHRS and YFSETQ.

As to this clonotype: A read error may explain this, as a much larger clone is one base away. The gene calls are TRBV7-8 and TRBJ2-5, with no clear D. The CDR3 runs 14 residues. Germline CDR1 is SGHVS and CDR2 is FQNEAQ. CDR3 nucleotides: TGTGCCAGCAGTCACCGACCACTTGAAGAGACCCGGTACTTC. It translates to CASSHRPLEETRYF.

The sample holds a few counts of this clonotype. The J gene is TRBJ1-4, the V gene TRBV5-1; no firm D call. The CDR3 totals 17 residues. Trimming cost V 0 bases and J 2 bases, with 14 bases left between them. Germline V lookup: CDR1 SGHRS, CDR2 YFSETQ. Here the CDR3 reads CASSLGNTGGTNEKLFF. In DNA, the CDR3 is TGCGCCAGCAGCTTGGGCAACACGGGAGGCACTAATGAAAAACTGTTTTTT.

V gene TRBV12-3 or TRBV12-4 combines with J gene TRBJ2-6, with unresolved D. CDR3 length: 14 amino acids. V lost 4 bases, J lost 0 bases, and 4 bases lay in between. CDR3 sequence reads: CASSSHSGANVLTF. The DNA of the CDR3 is TGTGCCAGCAGTTCACACTCTGGGGCCAACGTCCTGACTTTC.

The chain has TRBV10-1 and TRBJ2-1; D is unclear. Germline assignment: CDR1 WNHNN and CDR2 SYGVQD (reference sequence). The CDR3 covers 12 residues. V shed 6 bases and J shed 9 bases, with 12 bases lying between them. The CDR3 loop reads CASRDGYGEQFF. The CDR3 nucleotides read TGCGCCAGCAGGGACGGGTATGGTGAGCAGTTCTTC.

This clonotype was picked up one time. The rearrangement uses TRBV5-5 and TRBJ2-3; D perhaps matches TRBD1 (6 bases). The CDR3 spans 15 residues. Germline lookup yields CDR1 SGHKS and CDR2 YYEKEE (reference sequence). V was pared by 4 bases and J by 1 base, with 13 bases between. CDR3 in DNA: TGTGCCAGCAGCGCGACAGGTCGAGGCACAGATACGCAGTATTTT. This gives the protein CASSATGRGTDTQYF. Supplemented by reference TRBV5-5 and TRBJ2-3, the full variable domain reads DAGVTQSPTHLIKTRGQQVTLRCSPISGHKSVSWYQQVLGQGPQFIFQYYEKEERGRGNFPDRFSARQFPNYSSELNVNALLLGDSALYLCASSATGRGTDTQYFGPGTRLTVL.

As to this clonotype: With a much larger clone just one base away, this may be a read error. This chain connects TRBV7-8 to TRBJ2-7; D is unclear. The CDR3 totals 13 residues. Germline V gene data show CDR1 as SGHVS and CDR2 as FQNEAQ. CDR3 coding DNA: TGTGCCGGCAGGCACCGATGGAGCTACGAGCAGTACTTC. Protein product: CAGRHRWSYEQYF.

V usage is TRBV12-3 or TRBV12-4 and J usage is TRBJ1-1; D possibly corresponds to TRBD1 (5 bases). There are 12 residues in the CDR3. The germline V and J ends were trimmed by 6 bases and 14 bases, with 19 bases remaining between them. CDR3 sequence (DNA): TGTGCCAGCAGATTGGGGGGGACCGACACGTTCTTT. Translating gives CASRLGGTDTFF.

In this sample, this clonotype turned up many times. This sequence joins TRBV3-1 and TRBJ2-1; no reliable D call. The length of the CDR3 is 15 residues. Germline assignment: CDR1 LGHDT and CDR2 YNNKEL (reference sequence). V lost 1 base and J lost 0, with 7 bases in between. The CDR3 DNA reads as TGTGCCAGCAGCCAAGGGTGGAACTCCTACAATGAGCAGTTCTTC. It is translated as CASSQGWNSYNEQFF.

This chain uses TRBV27 with TRBJ2-3; 10 bases map to TRBD2. Germline V gene data show CDR1 as MNHEY and CDR2 as SMNVEV (reference sequence). This CDR3 has 16 amino acids. J lost 6 bases, V lost 2 bases, and 8 bases had no gene match. CDR3 in amino acids: CASSLNPGLARDTQYF. CDR3 in DNA: TGTGCCAGCAGTTTAAATCCGGGACTAGCGAGGGATACGCAGTATTTT.

The chain combines TRBV6-1 with TRBJ1-5; 7 nucleotides line up with TRBD1. Germline V gene sequence: CDR1 MNHNS, CDR2 SASEGT. This CDR3 region has 15 residues. Losses at the gene ends were 10 bases for V and 2 bases for J; bases not matched to a gene: 11. Here the CDR3 reads CATRKDRVGNQPQHF. The CDR3 nucleotides are TGTGCCACCAGAAAAGACAGGGTAGGCAATCAGCCCCAGCATTTT.

In its sample, this clonotype was seen a few times. V and J are TRBV12-3 or TRBV12-4 and TRBJ2-2, with 11 bases fitting TRBD2. J lost 7 bases, V lost 8 bases, and 9 bases had no gene match. This CDR3 spans 15 amino acids. CDR3: CASGRSGRVNGELFF. The CDR3 DNA reads as TGTGCCAGCGGACGTAGCGGGAGGGTCAACGGGGAGCTGTTTTTT.

This clonotype was found many times. V usage is TRBV5-4 and J usage is TRBJ2-1; TRBD1 or TRBD2 may be the D gene (5 bases each). This CDR3 is built from 16 residues. Germline V gene lookup returns CDR1 SGHNT and CDR2 YYREEE (reference sequence). Trimming removed 1 base from V and 5 bases from J, with 16 bases in between. In DNA form, the CDR3 reads TGTGCCAGCAGCTTGAGTGGGGGAGCGCGCCACAATGAGCAGTTCTTC. It is translated as CASSLSGGARHNEQFF.

The chain uses TRBV9 and TRBJ2-7; 8 bases map to TRBD1. The CDR3 runs to 15 residues. The J segment lost 4 bases and the V segment lost 3 bases, leaving 9 bases of the junction unmatched. CDR1 SGDLS and CDR2 YYNGEE come from the germline V gene. The CDR3 loop reads CASSGSRQGKYEQYF. CDR3 sequence (DNA): TGTGCCAGCAGCGGTTCCAGACAGGGGAAGTACGAGCAGTACTTC. Full variable domain (outside the CDR3, taken from reference TRBV9 and TRBJ2-7): DSGVTQTPKHLITATGQRVTLRCSPRSGDLSVYWYQQSLDQGLQFLIQYYNGEERAKGNILERFSAQQFPDLHSELNLSSLELGDSALYFCASSGSRQGKYEQYFGPGTRLTVT.

In its sample, this clonotype was seen a few times. This chain connects TRBV12-3 or TRBV12-4 to TRBJ1-6, with D perhaps TRBD1 (5 bases). The V end was cut by 5 bases, the J end by 9 bases, with 11 bases between. The CDR3 covers 13 residues. The CDR3 bases are TGTGCCAGCAGTACAGGTCTGGGTTCACCCCTCCACTTT. Its translation is CASSTGLGSPLHF.

This clonotype was counted only a few times. The chain combines TRBV7-8 with TRBJ2-5; TRBD2 aligns across 11 bases. Germline V gives CDR1 SGHVS, CDR2 FQNEAQ. The CDR3 is 15 amino acids. V lost 2 bases to trimming and J lost 5 bases; unmatched junction nucleotides: 4. The CDR3 reads CASSLLAGGKETQYF. CDR3 DNA: TGTGCCAGCAGCTTACTAGCGGGAGGAAAGGAGACCCAGTACTTC.

Concerning this clonotype: A read error is possible here, since a much larger clone lies one base away. CDR3 nucleotide sequence: TGTGCCAGCGGTTTAGGACAGGGTGATACGCAGTATTTT. Its translation: CASGLGQGDTQYF. The V gene is TRBV28, the J gene TRBJ2-3; the match to TRBD1 covers 8 bases. There are 13 residues in the CDR3. The germline V gene has CDR1 MDHEN and CDR2 SYDVKM.

This clonotype came up many times. The chain combines TRBV12-3 or TRBV12-4 with TRBJ1-1; 8 nucleotides align to TRBD1. This CDR3 is built from 15 residues. J lost 6 bases, V lost 5 bases, and 11 bases had no gene match. CDR3 residues: CASSPWTGRVAEAFF. The CDR3 DNA reads as TGTGCCAGCAGTCCCTGGACAGGGAGGGTGGCTGAAGCTTTCTTT.

In this sample, this clonotype turned up many times. The chain has TRBV27 and TRBJ2-1; 12 bases are shared with TRBD2. From germline, CDR1 is MNHEY and CDR2 SMNVEV (reference sequence). V gave up 3 bases and J gave up 5 bases; unmatched junction bases: 8. The CDR3 totals 17 residues. The CDR3 spells CASSFLWTSGTHNEQFF. DNA of the CDR3: TGTGCCAGCAGTTTTCTCTGGACTAGCGGGACTCACAATGAGCAGTTCTTC.

A note on this clonotype: It is likely a read error, because the conserved phenylalanine at the end of the CDR3 is missing. This CDR3 is CSASIAGGLETQYL. The CDR3, as DNA: TGCAGTGCAAGTATAGCGGGAGGTCTTGAGACCCAGTACCTC. The chain combines TRBV20-1 with TRBJ2-5; 10 nucleotides match TRBD2. This CDR3 region has 14 residues. Germline assignment: CDR1 DFQATT and CDR2 SNEGSKA (reference sequence). V shed 6 bases and J 5 bases; nucleotides not matched to a gene: 9.